Listed below are T cell receptor beta chains from one sample, sequenced in a study of blood T cells in healthy people across ages. TCRdb recomputed calls from the 5' RACE reads with MiXCR, one row per CDR3 protein. Here the sample spans some 550,000 distinct CDR3 sequences, 47% being singletons. The sequenced sample consisted of blood. Source of these receptors: an elderly man in good health. Each CDR3 is given with its conserved first and last residue. A D gene is named only where the DNA matches it firmly. Not every row has a clone size; where given, it reads once, few, many or a size class.

v_call	d_call	clone_size	j_call	cdr3_nt	cdr3_aa
TRBV11-2	NA	NA	TRBJ2-5	TGTGCCAGCAGCTTAGAGGTAGCTCAAGAGACCCAGTACTTC	CASSLEVAQETQYF
TRBV12-3/TRBV12-4	NA	few	TRBJ2-7	TGTGCCAGCAGTCTACCCTTTAGCGCCGAGCAGTACTTC	CASSLPFSAEQYF
TRBV9	NA	NA	TRBJ2-1	TGTGCCAGCAGCGTCCACAATGAGCAGTTCTTC	CASSVHNEQFF
TRBV7-3	NA	NA	TRBJ2-1	TGTGCCAGCAGCTTAGCTGGGGGGTTAAATGAGCAGTTCTTC	CASSLAGGLNEQFF
TRBV20-1	TRBD2	few	TRBJ2-1	TGCAGTGCTAGATCTACGACCGGGACTACCTCCTACAATGAGCAGTTCTTC	CSARSTTGTTSYNEQFF
TRBV27	NA	NA	TRBJ2-5	TGTGCCACCAGGGCTGGGGGGTGGGAGACCCAGTACTTC	CATRAGGWETQYF
TRBV20-1	NA	NA	TRBJ2-7	TGCAGTGCAGTCGGGGTTTTCTCCTACGAGCAGTACTTC	CSAVGVFSYEQYF
TRBV28	NA	few	TRBJ1-6	TGTGCCAGCACCCCATCAGGGTTCCCCCCTTCTAATTCACCCCTCCACTTT	CASTPSGFPPSNSPLHF
TRBV5-1	NA	NA	TRBJ2-1	TGCGCCAGCAGCGGGGGTAGTTCCACCTACAATGAGCAGTTCTTC	CASSGGSSTYNEQFF
TRBV29-1	TRBD2	few	TRBJ2-7	TGCAGCGTTGAAGACAGCGGGGGGGCCTCATACGAGCAGTACTTC	CSVEDSGGASYEQYF
TRBV21-1	NA	once	TRBJ2-7	TGTGCCAGCAGCAAAGTTCGGACACCCACCCTCTACGAGCAGTACTTC	CASSKVRTPTLYEQYF
TRBV7-2	NA	NA	TRBJ2-1	TGTGCCAGCAGCCCCTCTCTCCTTTATGAGCAGTTCTTC	CASSPSLLYEQFF
TRBV12-3/TRBV12-4	NA	NA	TRBJ2-4	TGTGCCAGCAGATCCACAGGGGCCAAAAACATTCAGTACTTC	CASRSTGAKNIQYF
TRBV2	TRBD2	few	TRBJ2-7	TGTGCCAGCAAGACTAGCGATACCTACGAGCAGTACTTC	CASKTSDTYEQYF
TRBV20-1	TRBD1	NA	TRBJ2-5	TGCAGTGCTACGAAGCAGGGGGCCTCCCCAGAGACCCAGTACTTC	CSATKQGASPETQYF
TRBV9	TRBD2	few	TRBJ2-3	TGTGCCAGCAGCGGAGGAGCGGGAGTCTCAGATACGCAGTATTTT	CASSGGAGVSDTQYF
TRBV7-9	NA	once	TRBJ1-1	TGTGCCAGCAGCTTTGGCCAGGCCGGGACGGCTTTCTTT	CASSFGQAGTAFF
TRBV6-5	NA	many	TRBJ2-6	TGTGCCAGCAGTTACGGGACTGGGGCCAACGTCCTGACTTTC	CASSYGTGANVLTF
TRBV6-2/TRBV6-3	NA	few	TRBJ2-5	TGTGCCAGCAGTTACGGGCGGAAGACCCAGTACTTC	CASSYGRKTQYF
TRBV5-4	TRBD1	NA	TRBJ1-1	TGTGCCAGCAGCCGCGAGTTACCGGACAGGCTGAACACTGAAGCTTTCTTT	CASSRELPDRLNTEAFF
TRBV29-1	TRBD2	few	TRBJ2-2	TGCAGCGCGTCGGGGCTAGCGGGAGGAATCGGGGAGCTGTTTTTT	CSASGLAGGIGELFF
TRBV6-5	NA	many	TRBJ2-7	TGTGCCAGCAGTTATCGGCGGAATACCTACGAGCAGTACTTC	CASSYRRNTYEQYF
TRBV11-1	TRBD1	NA	TRBJ2-3	TGTGCCAGCAGCTGGACAGGGCACACAGATACGCAGTATTTT	CASSWTGHTDTQYF
TRBV29-1	NA	NA	TRBJ2-5	TGCAGCGTTGAAGATCGAGAGTTTCGAGAGACCCAGTACTTC	CSVEDREFRETQYF
TRBV15	NA	few	TRBJ2-3	TGTGCCACCAGCAGAGATGAGGAGGCAGATACGCAGTATTTT	CATSRDEEADTQYF
TRBV29-1	NA	NA	TRBJ1-1	TGCAGCGTTGAAGGGGTTGCTTCGGGAATTGAAGCTTTCTTT	CSVEGVASGIEAFF
TRBV20-1	TRBD2	few	TRBJ2-3	TGCAGTGCTGAAGGTCTAGCGGGGGGGCCGACCACAGATACGCAGTATTTT	CSAEGLAGGPTTDTQYF
TRBV7-9	NA	NA	TRBJ1-6	TGTGCCAGCAGCTTAGCGGGCCATAATTCACCCCTCCACTTT	CASSLAGHNSPLHF
TRBV6-6	NA	many	TRBJ2-7	TGTGCCAGCAGCTCTTCGGACAACAAGGCGCAGTACTTC	CASSSSDNKAQYF
TRBV11-1	NA	NA	TRBJ2-1	TGTGCCAGCAGCCCCATGTGGGGCGGGGGACAATACAATGAGCAGTTCTTC	CASSPMWGGGQYNEQFF
TRBV7-2	NA	NA	TRBJ2-3	TGTGCCAGCAGCTTACTATCTGGGCCCAACACAGATACGCAGTATTTT	CASSLLSGPNTDTQYF
TRBV10-3	NA	few	TRBJ2-3	TGTGCCATCAGTGAGCTCGACGGTAGCACAGATACGCAGTATTTT	CAISELDGSTDTQYF
TRBV5-4	NA	NA	TRBJ2-7	TGTGCCAGCCGGACTGGGGTGCGAGGCGAGCAGTACTTC	CASRTGVRGEQYF
TRBV5-1	NA	NA	TRBJ1-4	TGCGCCAGCAGCTCCAACACAGCAACTAATGAAAAACTGTTTTTT	CASSSNTATNEKLFF
TRBV20-1	NA	few	TRBJ1-4	TGCAGTGCTAGAGTCAGTGAAAAACTGTTTTTT	CSARVSEKLFF
TRBV5-1	TRBD1	NA	TRBJ2-7	TGCGCCAGCAGCTTGGAAGGGGACAGTAAAAGCTCCTACGAGCAGTACTTC	CASSLEGDSKSSYEQYF
TRBV7-2	NA	NA	TRBJ2-1	TGTGCCAGCAGCTTTCCTTCCTACAATGAGCAGTTCTTC	CASSFPSYNEQFF
TRBV3-1	NA	NA	TRBJ1-3	TGTGCCAGCAGCCACGGGGGAGGGGTTGGAAACACCATATATTTT	CASSHGGGVGNTIYF
TRBV7-2	TRBD1	NA	TRBJ1-2	TGTGCCAGCAGCCAGGGGGTGGGGGGCATTTATGGCTACACCTTC	CASSQGVGGIYGYTF
TRBV6-5	TRBD2	NA	TRBJ2-3	TGTGCCAGCAGTTTCAACGGACTAGCGACAGATACGCAGTATTTT	CASSFNGLATDTQYF
TRBV12-3/TRBV12-4	TRBD1	NA	TRBJ2-7	TGTGCCAGCAGAGCCGGGACAGTAAGCTCCTACGAGCAGTACTTC	CASRAGTVSSYEQYF
TRBV20-1	TRBD2	NA	TRBJ2-7	TGCAGTGCCCCACTAGCGGGAGTAACCTACGAGCAGTACTTC	CSAPLAGVTYEQYF
TRBV25-1	TRBD1	few	TRBJ2-5	TGTGCCAGCAACCGGGACAGGGAAGAGACCCAGTACTTC	CASNRDREETQYF
TRBV30	NA	few	TRBJ1-5	TGTGCCTGGAGTGTACGGGGGACTAGCAATCAGCCCCAGCATTTT	CAWSVRGTSNQPQHF
TRBV7-2	NA	few	TRBJ2-7	TGTGCCAGTCGGCAATCACCAGGGCCCCTCTACGAGCAGTACTTC	CASRQSPGPLYEQYF
TRBV28	TRBD2	NA	TRBJ2-1	TGTGCCAGCAGACTAGCGGGACTCAGGGAGCAGTTCTTC	CASRLAGLREQFF
TRBV15	NA	NA	TRBJ2-1	TGTGCCACCAGCAGAGATAAGGGGCAGGGGAAAGACAATGAGCAGTTCTTC	CATSRDKGQGKDNEQFF
TRBV20-1	NA	once	TRBJ2-7	TGCAGTGCTAGACCCCCGACCCCGCATACCGCCTACGAGCAGTACTTC	CSARPPTPHTAYEQYF
TRBV29-1	NA	few	TRBJ2-3	TGCAGCGCAGCTTCGGCCAGCAGCACAGATACGCAGTATTTT	CSAASASSTDTQYF
TRBV27	TRBD1	NA	TRBJ2-5	TGTGCCAGCAGTGGGACAGTTGGCCAAGAGACCCAGTACTTC	CASSGTVGQETQYF
TRBV3-1	TRBD2	few	TRBJ2-3	TGTGCCAGCAGTCGCTCGGGACTAGCGGGGTCCGGGGCTACGCAGTATTTT	CASSRSGLAGSGATQYF
TRBV7-8	NA	NA	TRBJ2-3	TGTGCCAGCAGCTTATCCGGGACTGGGGTTGATACGCAGTATTTT	CASSLSGTGVDTQYF
TRBV6-5	NA	many	TRBJ2-7	TGTGCCAGCAGTAATCCCTATTATGAGCAGTACTTC	CASSNPYYEQYF
TRBV29-1	TRBD2	NA	TRBJ2-7	TGCAGCGTTGAACTGTGGACTAGCGGGAGCTACAATGAGCAGTACTTC	CSVELWTSGSYNEQYF
TRBV4-2	TRBD2	NA	TRBJ2-7	TGTGCCAGCAGCCGCACCCAGACCTGGACTAGCGGGGGAGACGAGCAGTACTTC	CASSRTQTWTSGGDEQYF
TRBV3-1	TRBD2	NA	TRBJ2-5	TGTGCCAGCAGCCAAGAGAAACTAGCGGGAACCTACAATGAGCAGTACTTC	CASSQEKLAGTYNEQYF
TRBV6-6	TRBD2	many	TRBJ2-1	TGTGCCAGCAGCAAGACTAGCGGGGGGGACAATGAGCAGTTCTTC	CASSKTSGGDNEQFF
TRBV5-4	TRBD2	few	TRBJ2-1	TGTGCCAGCAGCCATGGGACTAGCGGGGGGCGGAGTAACAATGAGCAGTTCTTC	CASSHGTSGGRSNNEQFF
TRBV11-1	NA	NA	TRBJ2-1	TGTGCCAGCAGCTTAACCCTCAGAGATGTGGGGCCCAACAATGAGCAGTTCTTC	CASSLTLRDVGPNNEQFF
TRBV7-2	TRBD2	NA	TRBJ2-7	TGTGCCAGCAGCCCAAGCGGGAACCGGTACTACGAGCAGTACTTC	CASSPSGNRYYEQYF